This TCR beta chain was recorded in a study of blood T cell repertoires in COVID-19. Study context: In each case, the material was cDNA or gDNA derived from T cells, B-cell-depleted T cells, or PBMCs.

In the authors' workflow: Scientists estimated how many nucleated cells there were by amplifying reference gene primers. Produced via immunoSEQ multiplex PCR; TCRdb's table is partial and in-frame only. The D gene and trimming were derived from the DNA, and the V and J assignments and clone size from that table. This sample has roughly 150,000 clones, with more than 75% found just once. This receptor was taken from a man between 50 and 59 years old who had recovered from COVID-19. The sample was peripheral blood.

As DNA, the CDR3 is TGTGCCAGCAGTCCCCGGTCTAATGAAAAACTGTTTTTT. This translates into CASSPRSNEKLFF. The gene calls are TRBV6-5 and TRBJ1-4; D gene uncertain. The CDR3 covers 13 residues. Trimming took off 5 bases at V and 3 bases at J, with 7 bases between the two ends. Germline loops: CDR1 MNHEY, CDR2 SVGAGI.